The 20 T cell receptor beta chains in this list originate from one sample, sequenced in a study of CD8+CD57+ T cells in acquired aplastic anemia. Template material for TCR beta VDJ and CDR3 profiling consisted of genomic DNA. Each CDR3 protein is one row after TCRdb ran MiXCR on the reads. The sample lists 200,000 to 300,000 distinct CDR3 sequences; 82% were seen once. The authors sequenced patients whose flow cytometry had shown CD8+CD57+ cell expansion. The sequencing input was sorted CD4+, CD8+, or CD8+CD57+ T cells (not recorded which) from PBMCs. Receptors were obtained from a human donor with aplastic anemia.

The chain is built from TRBV7-8 and TRBJ2-7, with D unresolved. The germline CDR1 and CDR2 sequences are SGHVS and FQNEAQ. V was shortened by 0 bases and J by 0 bases, with 9 bases between the two germline ends. The CDR3 loop spans 15 amino acids. CDR3 DNA: TGTGCCAGCAGCTTAGCAAGTGGAAACTCCTACGAGCAGTACTTC. It codes for CASSLASGNSYEQYF.

About this clonotype: A read error is possible here, since a much larger clone lies one base away. The J gene is TRBJ2-1, the V gene TRBV27; either TRBD1 or TRBD2 may supply D (5 bases each). Germline CDR1 is MNHEY and CDR2 is SMNVEV (reference sequence). This CDR3 has 13 amino acids. V was clipped by 5 bases and J by 15 bases, with 20 bases between them. In DNA form, the CDR3 reads TGTGCCAGCAGTGCCACAGTTTCGGGGACGTCGTTCTTC. Translated: CASSATVSGTSFF.

The genes are TRBV5-1 and TRBJ1-1; D ambiguous. Germline-derived CDR1 and CDR2 are SGHRS and YFSETQ. The CDR3 consists of 13 residues. Between the trimmed V and J ends, which lost 7 bases and 4 bases, there was a span of 14 bases. The CDR3 DNA reads as TGCGCCAGCGGTCTAGCGTCGGTCACTGAAGCTTTCTTT. Amino acids: CASGLASVTEAFF.

As for this clonotype: The conserved closing phenylalanine or tryptophan is absent in this CDR3, likely reflecting a read error. The DNA is left out, because the CDR3 cannot be placed on it with certainty; the CDR3 is given as TCRdb lists it. The gene calls are TRBV7-8 and TRBJ1-1. Both ends counted, the CDR3 spans 15 residues. Germline-derived CDR1 and CDR2 are SGHVS and FQNEAQ. The CDR3 sequence is CASSLAGRGNTQDFC.

The sample holds one count of this clonotype. The chain has TRBV20-1 and TRBJ2-7; 12 nucleotides align to TRBD2. J lost 2 bases, V lost 6 bases, and 8 bases had no gene match. This CDR3 region has 15 residues. Germline V lookup: CDR1 DFQATT, CDR2 SNEGSKA (reference sequence). The CDR3 here is CSAGLAGSPTYEQYF. The CDR3 DNA reads TGCAGTGCCGGACTAGCGGGGAGCCCTACCTACGAGCAGTACTTC.

The chain carries TRBV7-9 and TRBJ2-7; D unclear. CDR1 is SEHNR and CDR2 is FQNEAQ in the germline V gene (reference sequence). The CDR3 is 12 amino acids. The CDR3 region has the DNA TGTGCCAGCAGCTTAGGGCCCGCGGAGCTGTACGTC. Translating gives CASSLGPAELYV.

Note on this clonotype: Likely a read error: the CDR3 ends without its conserved phenylalanine or tryptophan. Because the CDR3's place on the DNA is in doubt, the DNA is left out and the CDR3 is given as listed by TCRdb. This chain's CDR3 is CASSLANLGQQETFL. J is TRBJ1-1 and V is TRBV7-2; the tabulated D call, TRBD1, remains unverified against the DNA. 15 amino acids form the CDR3, both terminal residues included. CDR1 is SGHTA and CDR2 is FQGNSA in the germline V gene.

Comments on this clonotype: One junction end does not reproduce the germline sequence, and a read error may be involved. The chain recombines TRBV7-9 with TRBJ2-6; D possibly corresponds to TRBD2 (5 bases). Germline V gene lookup returns CDR1 SEHNR and CDR2 FQNEAQ (reference sequence). The CDR3 is made up of 17 amino acids. Here the CDR3 reads CASSLGRSPSRANVLTF. The CDR3 DNA reads TGTGCCAGCAGCCTAGGGAGAAGCCCCTCTAGGGCCAACGTCCTGACTTTC.

This clonotype has more than one count but fewer than ten. V usage is TRBV13 and J usage is TRBJ2-7; TRBD1 aligns across 7 bases. This CDR3 is built from 18 residues. Trimming took 5 bases from V and 1 from J; bases not matched to a gene: 17. Germline CDR1 and CDR2: PRHDT and FYEKMQ (reference sequence). Written as DNA, the CDR3 is TGTGCCAGCAGCCATCGTCCAGACGGGACAGCCCTTTCCTACGAGCAGTACGTC. Amino acids: CASSHRPDGTALSYEQYV.

The J gene is TRBJ2-3, the V gene TRBV5-4; D not resolved. Between the trimmed V and J ends, which lost 5 bases and 3 bases, there was a span of 22 bases. CDR1 is SGHNT and CDR2 is YYREEE in the germline V gene (reference sequence). The CDR3 extends over 17 amino acids. The CDR3 loop reads CASSEDPSSGKTDTQYF. The CDR3 DNA reads as TGTGCCAGCAGTGAAGATCCCAGTAGTGGGAAGACAGATACGCAGTATTTT.

This clonotype was counted only a few times. In this CDR3 the conserved last residue, phenylalanine or tryptophan, is missing, so a read error is likely. This rearrangement joins TRBV2 to TRBJ2-3; the D gene could be TRBD1 or TRBD2 (5 bases each). Per germline, CDR1 SNHLY and CDR2 FYNNEI. This CDR3 has 13 amino acids. V lost 8 bases to trimming and J lost 1 base, with 10 bases between them. The CDR3 protein is CASGDGGTDTQYR. The CDR3 region has the DNA TGTGCCAGCGGGGACGGGGGCACAGATACGCAGTATCGG.

CDR3 DNA: TGTGCCAGCAGTGATGGGGGGCAGGGAGTGACGGAGACCCAGTACTTC. Residues: CASSDGGQGVTETQYF. The rearrangement links TRBV2 to TRBJ2-5; D possibly uses TRBD1 or TRBD2 (6 bases each). V lost 3 bases, J lost 5 bases, and 19 bases lay in between. In germline, CDR1 is SNHLY, CDR2 FYNNEI. The CDR3 loop spans 16 amino acids.

The CDR3 bases are TGTGCCAGCAGCTTGGGGTGGACCGCCCGAGAGACGCAGTATTTT. The encoded protein is CASSLGWTARETQYF. The V gene is TRBV7-6, the J gene TRBJ2-3; D unclear. The CDR3 is made up of 15 amino acids. CDR1 is SGHVS and CDR2 is FNYEAQ in the germline V gene. V dropped 3 bases and J dropped 9 bases, with 19 bases sitting between them. Supplemented by reference TRBV7-6 and TRBJ2-3, the full variable domain reads GAGVSQSPRYKVTKRGQDVALRCDPISGHVSLYWYRQALGQGPEFLTYFNYEAQQDKSGLPNDRFSAERPEGSISTLTIQRTEQRDSAMYRCASSLGWTARETQYFGPGTRLTVL.

Note on this clonotype: Because the CDR3's place on the DNA is in doubt, the DNA is left out and the CDR3 is given as listed by TCRdb. The rearrangement uses TRBV7-2 and TRBJ1-2; the listed D gene, TRBD1, was not tested against the DNA. Germline CDR1 SGHTA, CDR2 FQGNSA. The CDR3 totals 15 residues, both ends included. CDR3 region: CASSFGPGAEKLFFF.

The chain joins TRBV7-8 to TRBJ1-1; D is possibly TRBD1 (5 bases). There are 15 residues in the CDR3. The ends were cut back, 1 base at V and 13 bases at J, with 22 bases in the middle. CDR1 and CDR2 (germline): SGHVS, FQNEAQ. In DNA, the CDR3 is TGTGCCAGCAGCTTAGAGGGGACTCCCGATACGCAGTATTTCTTT. As protein: CASSLEGTPDTQYFF.

Of note for this clonotype: The junction does not match germline at one end; this may be a read error. The chain recombines TRBV5-1 with TRBJ1-2; weak D call: TRBD1 (6 bases). Germline V lookup: CDR1 SGHRS, CDR2 YFSETQ. CDR3 length: 16 amino acids. CDR3 sequence reads: CASSLGAGGQDYGYTF. In nucleotides, the CDR3 is TGTGCCAGCAGCTTGGGAGCCGGGGGCCAGGACTATGGCTACACCTTC.

This clonotype was seen just once. The rearrangement uses TRBV7-2 and TRBJ2-1; maybe TRBD2 (7 bases). The CDR3 extends over 16 amino acids. The germline V gene encodes CDR1 SGHTA and CDR2 FQGNSA. Trimming pared 6 bases from V and 7 bases from J, leaving 22 bases between. The CDR3: CASSPQGGGRGNEQFF. The CDR3 nucleotides read TGTGCCAGCAGTCCTCAAGGGGGGGGGCGGGGTAATGAGCAGTTCTTC.

Details on this clonotype: The missing conserved phenylalanine or tryptophan at the end of this CDR3 makes a read error likely. The CDR3 region has the DNA TGTGCCAGCGGGTACGGGGGGGCAGGTACGCAGTATTTA. This translates into CASGYGGAGTQYL. This chain joins TRBV7-9 and TRBJ2-3, with 8 bases aligning to TRBD2. The CDR3 consists of 13 residues. V lost 8 bases and J lost 8; bases outside the gene matches: 9. Germline V gene data show CDR1 as SEHNR and CDR2 as FQNEAQ (reference sequence).

The chain recombines TRBV7-8 with TRBJ1-2, with a tentative D call TRBD1 (5 bases). V dropped 0 bases and J dropped 8 bases, with 19 bases sitting between them. The CDR3 loop spans 16 amino acids. Germline lookup yields CDR1 SGHVS and CDR2 FQNEAQ. The CDR3 sequence is CASSLAGRADTQGYTF. In nucleotides, the CDR3 is TGTGCCAGCAGCTTAGCGGGCAGGGCCGATACGCAGGGCTACACCTTC.

Note on this clonotype: The final CDR3 position lacks the conserved phenylalanine or tryptophan, pointing to a likely read error. This chain joins TRBV7-2 and TRBJ1-1; perhaps TRBD1 as D (5 bases). Between the trimmed V and J ends, which lost 8 bases and 5 bases, there was a span of 12 bases. Germline CDR1 and CDR2: SGHTA and FQGNSA. The CDR3 runs 12 residues. The CDR3 nucleotides are TGTGCCAGCCTAACAGGAGGAACTGAAGCTTTCCCT. This gives the protein CASLTGGTEAFP.